Following are 27 T cell receptor beta chains from one sample sequenced in a study of beta chain features in type 1 diabetes. Reverse transcribing all isolated RNA meant expressed TCRB transcripts were sequenced. The assay was immunoSEQ multiplex PCR, and TCRdb's table has in-frame clones only and misses some. The data show almost 350,000 clones, with 6.5% to 10% seen just once and less than 0.5% held by the top ten. The source material was central memory CD4+ T cells from blood. These receptors came from a woman aged 18-29 years in good health.

This clone appeared a few times. The V and J genes are TRBV29-1 and TRBJ1-2, with D possibly matching TRBD1 (5 bases). The V and J ends lost 4 bases and 0 bases respectively, with 15 bases between them. The CDR3 contains 15 residues. Germline V gene data show CDR1 as SQVTM and CDR2 as ANQGSEA. CDR3 loop: CSVVRLGDANYGYTF. As DNA, the CDR3 is TGCAGCGTTGTGCGCCTCGGGGACGCTAACTATGGCTACACCTTC.

This clone occurred a few times. J is TRBJ1-1 and V is TRBV9, with a tentative D call TRBD1 (5 bases). Germline loops: CDR1 SGDLS, CDR2 YYNGEE. This CDR3 comprises 14 residues. The V and J ends lost 4 bases and 5 bases respectively, with 15 bases between them. The DNA for the CDR3 is TGTGCCAGCAGCCGCCAGGGCGGTAAGACTGAAGCTTTCTTT. The encoded protein is CASSRQGGKTEAFF.

This clone turned up a few times. V and J are TRBV28 and TRBJ2-1; D may be TRBD2 (6 bases). The CDR3 is made up of 15 amino acids. The germline CDR1 and CDR2 sequences are MDHEN and SYDVKM. Trimming took off 6 bases at V and 4 bases at J, with 16 bases between the two ends. CDR3 amino acids: CASRLPGTLYNEQFF. DNA of the CDR3: TGTGCCAGCAGGTTGCCCGGGACTTTGTACAATGAGCAGTTCTTC.

The table lists this clone with a few counts. This chain connects TRBV15 to TRBJ2-3; D gene uncertain. Germline V gene sequence: CDR1 LNHNV, CDR2 YYDKDF (reference sequence). The CDR3 covers 15 residues. V was shortened by 2 bases and J by 1 base, with 10 bases between the two germline ends. CDR3 bases: TGTGCCACCAGCAGACCCCCGGACGGCACAGATACGCAGTATTTT. As protein: CATSRPPDGTDTQYF.

Only a few counts were recorded for this clone. The chain is built from TRBV4-2 and TRBJ2-7; 8 nucleotides align to TRBD1. Germline values: CDR1 LGHNA, CDR2 YNFKEQ. The V and J ends lost 0 bases and 3 bases, in that order; junction bases with no gene match: 4. The CDR3 covers 15 residues. CDR3 protein: CASSQETGDHYEQYF. CDR3 DNA sequence: TGTGCCAGCAGCCAAGAGACAGGGGACCACTACGAGCAGTACTTC.

This clone was seen just once. The CDR3 reads CASSQVGQTTDTQYF. In DNA form, the CDR3 reads TGTGCCAGCAGCCAAGTCGGACAGACCACAGATACGCAGTATTTT. The chain employs TRBV4-2 and TRBJ2-3; tentatively, D is TRBD1 (6 bases). Germline V lookup: CDR1 LGHNA, CDR2 YNFKEQ. The CDR3 totals 15 residues. V was trimmed by 1 base and J by 2 bases, leaving 10 bases between them.

The gene calls are TRBV2 and TRBJ2-5; D is possibly TRBD2 (5 bases). Germline loops: CDR1 SNHLY, CDR2 FYNNEI. This CDR3 is built from 15 residues. Trimming removed 5 bases from V and 1 base from J, with 14 bases in between. The CDR3: CASSRTGKRQETQYF. The CDR3, as DNA: TGTGCCAGCAGTAGGACTGGGAAACGCCAAGAGACCCAGTACTTC.

On this clone itself: Given a much more abundant clone one base away, this may be a read error. The sample carries other DNA sequences with the same CDR3. The chain recombines TRBV28 with TRBJ1-2; D unclear. This CDR3 has 11 residues. Germline V lookup: CDR1 MDHEN, CDR2 SYDVKM. The germline V and J ends were trimmed by 6 bases and 2 bases, with 4 bases remaining between them. The CDR3 is CASRGNYGYTF. CDR3 nucleotides: TGTGCCAGCAGGGGGAACTATGGCTACACCTTC.

V gene TRBV2 combines with J gene TRBJ2-5; D possibly matches TRBD1 or TRBD2 (5 bases each). Germline V gene lookup returns CDR1 SNHLY and CDR2 FYNNEI. The CDR3 spans 14 residues. The V and J ends lost 6 bases and 2 bases respectively, with 13 bases between them. Written as DNA, the CDR3 is TGTGCCAGCAGCGAAATGGGGACGCAAGAGACCCAGTACTTC. The encoded protein is CASSEMGTQETQYF.

This clone was counted between two and nine times. The V and J genes are TRBV28 and TRBJ2-7; 8 bases are a match to TRBD2. The V gene's germline CDR1 is MDHEN and CDR2 SYDVKM. This CDR3 has 17 amino acids. Trimming at V came to 5 bases and at J to 2 bases, leaving 14 bases not matched to a gene. The CDR3 region is CASSPRIGLAGAYEQYF. CDR3 coding DNA: TGTGCCAGCAGTCCTCGTATCGGACTAGCTGGGGCCTACGAGCAGTACTTC. Combining the CDR3 with reference TRBV28 and TRBJ2-7 gives the whole variable domain DVKVTQSSRYLVKRTGEKVFLECVQDMDHENMFWYRQDPGLGLRLIYFSYDVKMKEKGDIPEGYSVSREKKERFSLILESASTNQTSMYLCASSPRIGLAGAYEQYFGPGTRLTVT.

This clone was observed a handful of times. J is TRBJ2-7 and V is TRBV7-9, with D perhaps being TRBD1 or TRBD2 (5 bases each). V shed 4 bases and J shed 3 bases, with 16 bases lying between them. The CDR3 contains 15 residues. CDR1 is SEHNR and CDR2 is FQNEAQ in the germline V gene (reference sequence). The DNA for the CDR3 is TGTGCCAGCAGCTCCCGGGGCCAAATGGGCTACGAGCAGTACTTC. It encodes CASSSRGQMGYEQYF.

This clone turned up a few times. V is TRBV7-2 and J is TRBJ2-1; 7 bases map to TRBD1. V lost 5 bases to trimming and J lost 9 bases; unmatched junction nucleotides: 10. CDR1 is SGHTA and CDR2 is FQGNSA in the germline V gene. The CDR3 runs to 14 residues. In nucleotides, the CDR3 is TGTGCCAGCAGCCCCCACCCGACAGGGTCTGAGCAGTTCTTC. This gives the protein CASSPHPTGSEQFF.

In its sample, this clone was seen a few times. The chain has TRBV19 and TRBJ1-5; D unresolved. V was clipped by 5 bases and J by 1 base, with 3 bases between them. The CDR3 contains 12 residues. Germline V gene sequence: CDR1 LNHDA, CDR2 SQIVND (reference sequence). The CDR3 reads CASSHSNQPQHF. For the CDR3, the DNA is TGTGCCAGTAGTCACAGCAATCAGCCCCAGCATTTT.

This chain links TRBV5-6 with TRBJ2-3; D might be TRBD2 (6 bases). This CDR3 has 15 amino acids. Trimming shortened V by 6 bases and J by 2 bases, and 16 bases separated the two germline ends. Germline lookup yields CDR1 SGHDT and CDR2 YYEEEE. CDR3 residues: CASTRGAGNTDTQYF. CDR3 sequence (DNA): TGTGCCAGCACCCGAGGGGCGGGAAACACAGATACGCAGTATTTT.

The chain combines TRBV4-2 with TRBJ2-3; weak D call: TRBD1 (5 bases). The CDR3 extends over 15 amino acids. Looked up from germline, CDR1 is LGHNA and CDR2 is YNFKEQ. Trimming removed 0 bases from V and 5 bases from J, with 12 bases in between. CDR3 sequence reads: CASSQDWRRGDTQYF. The CDR3 DNA reads as TGTGCCAGCAGCCAAGATTGGAGAAGGGGAGATACGCAGTATTTT.

The chain uses TRBV7-9 and TRBJ2-3; perhaps TRBD2 as D (6 bases). This CDR3 region has 18 residues. The V gene lost 0 bases and the J gene lost 1 base, with 17 bases spanning the gap. CDR1 and CDR2 (germline): SEHNR, FQNEAQ (reference sequence). The CDR3 region has the DNA TGTGCCAGCAGCTTAGCTTTCGGGAGTGCGGCCCGCACAGATACGCAGTATTTT. This translates into CASSLAFGSAARTDTQYF.

This CDR3 is CASSQVSLDQPQHF. CDR3 nucleotides: TGTGCCAGCAGCCAAGTGAGTCTCGATCAGCCCCAGCATTTT. The chain couples TRBV4-2 to TRBJ1-5; D is unresolved. CDR3 length: 14 amino acids. Trimming removed 1 base at V and 5 bases at J, with 9 bases between. Germline loops: CDR1 LGHNA, CDR2 YNFKEQ.

The chain uses TRBV27 and TRBJ1-2, with TRBD1 matching 7 bases. From germline, CDR1 is MNHEY and CDR2 SMNVEV (reference sequence). The CDR3 has 14 amino acids. V lost 6 bases, J lost 8 bases, and 12 bases stayed unmatched. CDR3 coding DNA: TGTGCCAGCAGACCCCGCGGACAGGAACGGGGCTACACCTTC. Translated, it gives CASRPRGQERGYTF.

The chain couples TRBV13 to TRBJ2-7, with TRBD2 matching over 7 bases. With 5 bases clipped from V and 5 bases from J, the junction kept 9 bases outside the gene matches. The CDR3 covers 14 residues. Per germline, CDR1 PRHDT and CDR2 FYEKMQ (reference sequence). This CDR3 is CASSARTSRDEQYF. The CDR3 DNA reads as TGTGCCAGCAGCGCACGGACTAGTCGGGACGAGCAGTACTTC.

V usage is TRBV11-2 and J usage is TRBJ2-1; the match to TRBD1 covers 10 bases. CDR3 length: 15 amino acids. Germline V gives CDR1 SGHAT, CDR2 FQNNGV. Trimming at V came to 5 bases and at J to 3 bases, leaving 4 bases not matched to a gene. CDR3 amino acids: CASSRGQGVYNEQFF. The CDR3 DNA reads TGTGCCAGCAGCCGTGGACAGGGGGTCTACAATGAGCAGTTCTTC.

A word on this clone: Other DNA sequences in this specimen translate into the identical CDR3. The chain is built from TRBV5-1 and TRBJ2-3; unclear D gene. Germline V gene lookup returns CDR1 SGHRS and CDR2 YFSETQ. CDR3 length equals 13 residues. V was clipped by 5 bases and J by 1 base, with 8 bases between them. The CDR3 spells CASRDRGTDTQYF. For the CDR3, the DNA is TGCGCCAGCAGGGACCGCGGCACAGATACGCAGTATTTT. Full variable domain (remainder filled in from reference TRBV5-1 and TRBJ2-3): KAGVTQTPRYLIKTRGQQVTLSCSPISGHRSVSWYQQTPGQGLQFLFEYFSETQRNKGNFPGRFSGRQFSNSRSEMNVSTLELGDSALYLCASRDRGTDTQYFGPGTRLTVL.

This clone was found many times. The chain links TRBV7-9 to TRBJ2-7, with D possibly matching TRBD2 (6 bases). This CDR3 spans 13 amino acids. Trimming cost V 5 bases and J 5 bases, with 13 bases left between them. The germline V gene has CDR1 SEHNR and CDR2 FQNEAQ (reference sequence). The CDR3, as DNA: TGTGCCAGCAGCCCCCGCGGGGACGACGAGCAGTACTTC. It yields the protein CASSPRGDDEQYF.

Ten or more counts support this clone. The chain has TRBV6-5 and TRBJ2-1, with TRBD2 matching 10 bases. CDR1 and CDR2 from the germline V gene are MNHEY and SVGAGI. Germline trimming cut 5 bases from V and 4 bases from J; bases unmatched to any gene: 5. The CDR3 runs to 15 residues. The CDR3 spells CASSPSGSGYNEQFF. CDR3 coding DNA: TGTGCCAGCAGTCCTAGCGGGAGTGGGTACAATGAGCAGTTCTTC.

CDR3 residues: CASSQVPSGRAGANVLTF. In DNA form, the CDR3 reads TGTGCCAGCAGCCAAGTACCTAGCGGGAGGGCTGGGGCCAACGTCCTGACTTTC. The J gene is TRBJ2-6, the V gene TRBV14, with TRBD2 matching 12 bases. Germline-derived CDR1 and CDR2 are SGHDN and FVKESK. V lost 1 base to trimming and J lost 2 bases; unmatched junction nucleotides: 3. This CDR3 spans 18 amino acids.

CDR3 coding DNA: TGTGCCAGCAGTAACCCCCGGACAGCAGATACGCAGTATTTT. Translated, it gives CASSNPRTADTQYF. The chain couples TRBV28 to TRBJ2-3, with D tentatively TRBD1 (6 bases). The CDR3 spans 14 residues. V gave up 5 bases and J gave up 4 bases, with 13 bases separating them. Germline CDR1 is MDHEN and CDR2 is SYDVKM.

The rearrangement links TRBV6-1 to TRBJ1-2; D gene ambiguous. The CDR3 is 14 residues long. Per the germline V gene, CDR1 is MNHNS and CDR2 is SASEGT. V was shortened by 8 bases and J by 4 bases, with 17 bases between the two germline ends. For the CDR3, the DNA is TGTGCCAGCGAAACTGTAAACAAAGGCTATGGCTACACCTTC. Protein sequence: CASETVNKGYGYTF.

As to this clone: Other DNA sequences of this sample code for an identical CDR3. The V call is TRBV6-5, the J call TRBJ2-6, with 7 bases identical to TRBD2. Germline CDR1 and CDR2: MNHEY and SVGAGI. V was pared by 2 bases and J by 2 bases, with 0 bases of the junction left unmatched. The CDR3 runs 15 residues. CDR3 sequence: CASSYGGAGANVLTF. CDR3 coding DNA: TGTGCCAGCAGTTACGGGGGGGCTGGGGCCAACGTCCTGACTTTC.